A single sample is the source of the 29 T cell receptor beta chains below, sequenced in a study of T cell changes during pregnancy in multiple sclerosis. The assay was immunoSEQ multiplex PCR, and TCRdb's table has in-frame clones only and misses some. Here the sample spans tens of thousands of clones, roughly 89% being singletons. Sequenced here: CD4+ T cells from peripheral blood mononuclear cells, sampled in the second trimester of pregnancy. These receptors were obtained from a female donor with multiple sclerosis, enrolled in a pregnancy study.

Here the CDR3 reads CASRPGTTLYEQYF. The CDR3 DNA reads TGTGCCTCGCGCCCGGGGACTACCCTCTACGAGCAGTACTTC. The chain carries TRBV21-1 and TRBJ2-7; the D call in the table, TRBD2, was not verified against the DNA. TRBV21-1 is described as a pseudogene. This CDR3 has 14 amino acids.

The chain couples TRBV6-1 to TRBJ1-5; D not resolved. The ends were cut back, 1 base at V and 3 bases at J, with 13 bases in the middle. Germline V lookup: CDR1 MNHNS, CDR2 SASEGT. There are 16 residues in the CDR3. Here the CDR3 DNA reads TGTGCCAGCAGTGAAGAGGCAGGCGCCTTCAATCAGCCCCAGCATTTT. Amino acid sequence: CASSEEAGAFNQPQHF.

The rearrangement uses TRBV9 and TRBJ2-7, with D possibly TRBD1 on 6 matching bases. The CDR3 is 15 residues long. Germline CDR1 and CDR2: SGDLS and YYNGEE. V dropped 0 bases and J dropped 5 bases, with 15 bases sitting between them. The CDR3 is CASSVGVEGVHEQYF. As DNA, the CDR3 is TGTGCCAGCAGCGTAGGGGTAGAGGGGGTCCACGAGCAGTACTTC.

The chain is built from TRBV28 and TRBJ1-2, with 9 bases matching TRBD1. The ends lost 4 bases at V and 8 bases at J; junction bases unmatched: 11. The germline gives CDR1 MDHEN, CDR2 SYDVKM. The CDR3 totals 15 residues. The CDR3 DNA sequence: TGTGCCAGCAGTTCTCCCGGGACAGGGTCTTACGGCTACACCTTC. It yields the protein CASSSPGTGSYGYTF.

The chain uses TRBV4-1 and TRBJ1-3; 7 bases are shared with TRBD1. Germline values: CDR1 MGHRA, CDR2 YSYEKL. The CDR3 is 15 residues long. V shed 2 bases and J 4 bases; nucleotides not matched to a gene: 5. CDR3 sequence (DNA): TGCGCCAGCAGCCAACCTAGGGGGCTCGGAAACACCATATATTTT. Translation: CASSQPRGLGNTIYF.

CDR3 sequence: CASSLGTGFDYGYTF. The CDR3 DNA reads as TGTGCCAGCAGCTTAGGGACAGGTTTTGACTATGGCTACACCTTC. J is TRBJ1-2 and V is TRBV11-2, with 7 nucleotides matching TRBD1. Germline values: CDR1 SGHAT, CDR2 FQNNGV. Losses at the gene ends were 1 base for V and 3 bases for J; bases not matched to a gene: 5. This CDR3 contains 15 residues.

This chain joins TRBV4-3 and TRBJ1-4; D is possibly TRBD1 (5 bases). Germline V CDR1 and CDR2: LGHNA, YSLEER. V gave up 0 bases and J gave up 0 bases, with 14 bases separating them. This CDR3 contains 18 residues. CDR3 loop: CASSQDPPRQTTNEKLFF. As DNA, the CDR3 is TGCGCCAGCAGCCAAGATCCCCCCCGACAGACAACTAATGAAAAACTGTTTTTT.

The chain couples TRBV18 to TRBJ2-3; 7 bases map to TRBD2. The CDR3 is made up of 14 amino acids. V lost 5 bases and J lost 1; bases outside the gene matches: 3. Germline V lookup: CDR1 KGHSH, CDR2 LQKENI. The CDR3 region is CASSLAGRTDTQYF. CDR3 nucleotides: TGTGCCAGCTCATTAGCGGGCCGCACAGATACGCAGTATTTT.

This sequence joins TRBV28 and TRBJ2-3; D may be TRBD2 (6 bases). In germline, CDR1 is MDHEN, CDR2 SYDVKM. This CDR3 has 15 residues. Trimming pared 6 bases from V and 2 bases from J, leaving 15 bases between. The CDR3 sequence: CASSHPRGYTDTQYF. CDR3 bases: TGTGCCAGCAGCCATCCGCGGGGTTACACAGATACGCAGTATTTT.

The chain has TRBV19 and TRBJ1-5, with a weak D call TRBD1 (5 bases). V lost 0 bases and J lost 1, with 13 bases in between. Germline V gives CDR1 LNHDA, CDR2 SQIVND (reference sequence). The CDR3 contains 17 residues. The CDR3 loop is CASSIEIGGESNQPQHF. CDR3 coding DNA: TGTGCCAGTAGTATAGAAATCGGAGGGGAGAGCAATCAGCCCCAGCATTTT.

V is TRBV27 and J is TRBJ2-1; 15 nucleotides agree with TRBD2. J lost 10 bases, V lost 2 bases, and 6 bases had no gene match. Looked up from germline, CDR1 is MNHEY and CDR2 is SMNVEV (reference sequence). The CDR3 runs to 16 residues. The DNA for the CDR3 is TGTGCCAGCAGTTTAGGGACTAGCGGGAGGTTAGGGGAGCAGTTCTTC. Translated: CASSLGTSGRLGEQFF.

The chain employs TRBV27 and TRBJ1-2; maybe TRBD1 (5 bases). Germline V lookup: CDR1 MNHEY, CDR2 SMNVEV (reference sequence). With 0 bases removed from V and 3 bases from J, the gap between germline ends came to 14 bases. The CDR3 spans 16 residues. CDR3 loop: CASSLSENRRYYGYTF. CDR3 coding DNA: TGTGCCAGCAGTTTATCCGAAAACAGGCGCTACTATGGCTACACCTTC.

V usage is TRBV7-2 and J usage is TRBJ2-2; 7 bases fit TRBD2. The ends lost 6 bases at V and 3 bases at J; junction bases unmatched: 7. The CDR3 has 15 residues. Germline CDR1 reads SGHTA; CDR2 reads FQGNSA. CDR3 in DNA: TGTGCCAGCAGTTTCGGGAGGTCGGACACCGGGGAGCTGTTTTTT. This sequence encodes CASSFGRSDTGELFF.

The CDR3 reads CASSLEWDRANNEQFF. In DNA, the CDR3 is TGTGCCAGCAGCTTGGAATGGGACAGGGCTAACAATGAGCAGTTCTTC. The chain couples TRBV5-6 to TRBJ2-1, with TRBD1 identical over 9 bases. V gave up 0 bases and J gave up 5 bases; unmatched junction bases: 6. Germline-derived CDR1 and CDR2 are SGHDT and YYEEEE. This CDR3 region has 16 residues.

The rearrangement uses TRBV21-1 and TRBJ2-7; the table's D gene call, TRBD2, was not cross checked with the DNA. TRBV21-1 is assigned pseudogene status. The CDR3 runs 17 residues. In DNA form, the CDR3 reads TGTGCCAGCACCTCCGGGACTAGCGGGAGGTTCGAGAGCGAGCAGTACTTC. The encoded protein is CASTSGTSGRFESEQYF.

This clone was detected once. The chain has TRBV5-1 and TRBJ2-7, with 7 bases lining up with TRBD1. CDR1 and CDR2 (germline): SGHRS, YFSETQ. The CDR3 spans 13 residues. Trimming took 5 bases from V and 4 from J; bases not matched to a gene: 6. CDR3 amino acids: CASRSQGVYEQYF. CDR3 DNA sequence: TGCGCCAGCAGAAGTCAGGGGGTTTACGAGCAGTACTTC. The variable domain in full, with the rest retrieved from reference TRBV5-1 and TRBJ2-7, is KAGVTQTPRYLIKTRGQQVTLSCSPISGHRSVSWYQQTPGQGLQFLFEYFSETQRNKGNFPGRFSGRQFSNSRSEMNVSTLELGDSALYLCASRSQGVYEQYFGPGTRLTVT.

This clone has only a few counts. CDR3 region: CASSPTTGLAGAIDTQYF. Written as DNA, the CDR3 is TGTGCCAGCAGCCCAACCACCGGACTAGCGGGAGCCATAGATACGCAGTATTTT. J is TRBJ2-3 and V is TRBV14; 13 bases align to TRBD2. Germline-derived CDR1 and CDR2 are SGHDN and FVKESK. J lost 5 bases, V lost 4 bases, and 12 bases had no gene match. The CDR3 consists of 18 residues.

The rearrangement joins TRBV19 to TRBJ2-6; D is undetermined. The V gene lost 5 bases and the J gene lost 0 bases, with 5 bases spanning the gap. Looked up from germline, CDR1 is LNHDA and CDR2 is SQIVND (reference sequence). The CDR3 runs to 14 residues. This CDR3 is CASSPISGANVLTF. Here the CDR3 DNA reads TGTGCCAGTAGTCCAATCTCTGGGGCCAACGTCCTGACTTTC.

The J gene is TRBJ1-5, the V gene TRBV6-5, with D perhaps TRBD1 (5 bases). Germline lookup yields CDR1 MNHEY and CDR2 SVGAGI. The CDR3 length is 14 residues. Trimming removed 6 bases at V and 5 bases at J, with 14 bases between. Here the CDR3 DNA reads TGTGCCAGCAGCACGGGGGGAGGCGATCAGCCCCAGCATTTT. Translation gives CASSTGGGDQPQHF.

The V gene is TRBV27, the J gene TRBJ1-1, with 9 bases matching TRBD1. CDR3 length equals 17 residues. Germline V gene sequence: CDR1 MNHEY, CDR2 SMNVEV (reference sequence). The junction had 14 bases not matched to a gene; V was cut back by 4 bases and J by 5 bases. CDR3 nucleotide sequence: TGTGCCAGCAGTTCGAAACCGCAGACAGGGGGGAGGACTGAAGCTTTCTTT. Its protein is CASSSKPQTGGRTEAFF.

V is TRBV21-1 and J is TRBJ2-3; whether TRBD1, the table's D call, matches the DNA was not checked. TRBV21-1 is listed as a pseudogene. The CDR3 is 15 amino acids. This chain's CDR3 is CASRDNRGPTDTQYF. The CDR3 DNA is TGTGCCAGCAGGGATAACAGGGGACCCACAGATACGCAGTATTTT.

The gene calls are TRBV7-2 and TRBJ2-3; D uncertain. Germline-derived CDR1 and CDR2 are SGHTA and FQGNSA. V was clipped by 4 bases and J by 6 bases, with 5 bases between them. There are 11 residues in the CDR3. In DNA form, the CDR3 reads TGTGCCAGCAGCTCCATGGATACGCAGTATTTT. It yields the protein CASSSMDTQYF.

The genes are TRBV5-4 and TRBJ2-7, with 9 positions matching TRBD1. CDR3 size: 14 residues. Germline V lookup: CDR1 SGHNT, CDR2 YYREEE (reference sequence). V lost 5 bases and J lost 3; bases outside the gene matches: 6. This CDR3 is CASSPPGQGYEQYF. CDR3 DNA sequence: TGTGCCAGCAGTCCTCCGGGACAGGGCTACGAGCAGTACTTC.

This clone was detected only a few times. The V gene is TRBV27, the J gene TRBJ2-7; the match to TRBD1 covers 9 bases. From germline, CDR1 is MNHEY and CDR2 SMNVEV (reference sequence). J lost 2 bases, V lost 4 bases, and 12 bases had no gene match. CDR3 size: 17 residues. The CDR3 DNA reads as TGTGCCAGCAGTTCCCGTACCGGGACAGGGATAACCTACGAGCAGTACTTC. It specifies CASSSRTGTGITYEQYF.

V and J are TRBV5-1 and TRBJ2-5; 10 bases align to TRBD2. The CDR3 has 16 amino acids. V trimming: 0 bases; J trimming: 2 bases; junction bases outside the gene matches: 4. Germline-derived CDR1 and CDR2 are SGHRS and YFSETQ. The CDR3 region has the DNA TGCGCCAGCAGCTTGGTGGTAGCGGGAGGTCAAGAGACCCAGTACTTC. Encoded protein: CASSLVVAGGQETQYF.

This clone has only one observation. The V call is TRBV28, the J call TRBJ2-5; D possibly corresponds to TRBD1 (5 bases). Germline V gives CDR1 MDHEN, CDR2 SYDVKM. This CDR3 has 16 amino acids. V lost 2 bases, J lost 4 bases, and 17 bases lay in between. CDR3 sequence reads: CASSLSYRSKGETQYF. CDR3 coding DNA: TGTGCCAGCAGTTTAAGTTACAGGTCAAAAGGAGAGACCCAGTACTTC.

CDR3 in amino acids: CASRMNRGNEQFF. CDR3 in DNA: TGTGCCAGCAGGATGAACAGGGGAAATGAGCAGTTCTTC. The V gene is TRBV25-1, the J gene TRBJ2-1; the match to TRBD1 covers 7 bases. The CDR3 is made up of 13 amino acids. Germline CDR1 is MGHDK and CDR2 is SYGVNS. J lost 7 bases, V lost 6 bases, and 6 bases had no gene match.

J is TRBJ2-2 and V is TRBV12-5; 11 positions agree with TRBD2. The CDR3 runs to 16 residues. CDR1 and CDR2 (germline): LGHNT, FRNRAP. Trimming took 2 bases from V and 5 from J; bases not matched to a gene: 4. The CDR3 nucleotides are TGTGCTAGTGGTTTGTGGCTAGCGGGAGGAACCGGGGAGCTGTTTTTT. Amino acids: CASGLWLAGGTGELFF.

The rearrangement uses TRBV23-1 and TRBJ2-7; perhaps TRBD2 as D (6 bases). TRBV23-1 is placed among ORFs of uncertain function. Trimming stripped 5 bases from V and 4 bases from J, with 24 bases between. The CDR3 totals 17 residues. For the CDR3, the DNA is TGCGCCAGCAGTTGTGACTACCAGTCCGGGGACTGGTACGAGCAGTACTTC. This codes for CASSCDYQSGDWYEQYF.